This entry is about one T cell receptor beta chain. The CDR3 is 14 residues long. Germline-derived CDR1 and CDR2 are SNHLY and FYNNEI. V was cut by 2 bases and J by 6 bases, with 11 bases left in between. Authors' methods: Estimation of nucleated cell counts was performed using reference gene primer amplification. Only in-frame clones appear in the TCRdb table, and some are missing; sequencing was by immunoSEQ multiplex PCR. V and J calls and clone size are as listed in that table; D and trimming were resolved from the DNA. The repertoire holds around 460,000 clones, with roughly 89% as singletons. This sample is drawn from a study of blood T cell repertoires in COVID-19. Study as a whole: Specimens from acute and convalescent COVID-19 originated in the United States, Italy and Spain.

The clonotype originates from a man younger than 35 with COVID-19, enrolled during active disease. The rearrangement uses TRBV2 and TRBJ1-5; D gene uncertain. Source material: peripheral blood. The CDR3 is CASSESAESQPQHF. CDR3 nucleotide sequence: TGTGCCAGCAGTGAATCGGCGGAAAGTCAGCCCCAGCATTTT.